The clone carrying this T cell receptor (beta chain) turned up a few times. The method was immunoSEQ multiplex PCR; TCRdb's version includes in-frame clones alone and lacks a portion of them. The table records 75,000 to 95,000 clones, 85% to 95% of them present only once. This CDR3 is 15 amino acids long. Germline loops: CDR1 LGHNA, CDR2 YSLEER. The trim removed 0 bases at V and 8 bases at J, leaving 3 bases unmatched. This record comes from a study of T cell changes during pregnancy in multiple sclerosis. The sequencing used peripheral blood, collected before pregnancy. This TCR was recovered from a female donor with multiple sclerosis, enrolled in a pregnancy study. The chain has TRBV4-3 and TRBJ2-1; TRBD2 matches 11 bases. CDR3 bases: TGCGCCAGCAGCCAAGAGGCTAGCGGGGGGTATGAGCAGTTCTTC. Its protein product is CASSQEASGGYEQFF.